This T cell receptor (beta chain) was identified during a study of blood T cell repertoires in COVID-19. About the study: The origin of the acute and convalescent COVID-19 samples was the United States, Italy and Spain. From T cells, B-cell-depleted T cells, or PBMCs came the material, which was cDNA or gDNA.

Trimming took 6 bases from V and 4 from J, leaving 16 bases between them. The CDR3 is made up of 15 amino acids. Germline V lookup: CDR1 SGHTA, CDR2 FQGNSA. Original analysis: Nucleated cell counts were estimated from reference gene primer amplification. Produced via immunoSEQ multiplex PCR; TCRdb's table is partial and in-frame only. The V and J calls and the clone size are those of that table, but D and trimming were determined from the DNA. The sample gives approximately 250,000 clones, 86% of which show up once; 2.2% is in the top ten. This clonotype was obtained from a man aged 25-45 years who had recovered from COVID-19. Sequencing used peripheral blood. This chain uses TRBV7-2 with TRBJ1-3; D is possibly TRBD1 (6 bases). In nucleotides, the CDR3 is TGTGCCAGCAGACCGCGGGAGGGGGTGGGAAACACCATATATTTT. Its translation is CASRPREGVGNTIYF.